The clone carrying this TCR beta chain ranks as medium-sized. Its matching antigen is unknown. V shed 1 base, J shed 5 bases, and the junction held 12 bases outside the gene matches. Germline assignment: CDR1 SGDLS and CDR2 YYNGEE. The CDR3 has 18 residues. Retrospectively chosen non-transplant comparators had other cancers and at least five gastrointestinal samples, without known gastrointestinal disease. CDR3 sequences, V/J genes, frequencies and template counts came from survey-depth TCRbeta sequencing. This table comes from immunoSEQ multiplex PCR, and its TCRdb copy is limited to in-frame clones, with some not included. The table lists thousands of clones, over 55% of them singletons. The sample belongs to a study of tissue T cells after allogeneic stem cell transplantation. Regarding the study as a whole: Some tissue clones might be persisting host cells; their alloreactivity or antigen specificity was not determined. In patients and mice, blood and spleen missed much of tissue repertoire.

The TCR comes from a male donor aged 60 or older with lung cancer. The starting material was tissue from the jejunum, obtained at autopsy. The gene calls are TRBV9 and TRBJ2-1, with 10 nucleotides matching TRBD2. CDR3 in amino acids: CASSVSASGSRWNNEQFF. The CDR3 region has the DNA TGTGCCAGCAGCGTATCGGCTAGCGGGAGCAGATGGAACAATGAGCAGTTCTTC.